The present T cell receptor beta chain was sequenced within a study of cytomegalovirus exposure and HLA in healthy donors. For the study at large: In a previous analysis, nearly 120 million unique TCR beta sequences were found from 150 million to 200 million T cells.

On this clone itself: No antigen is known for it.

Germline trimming cut 2 bases from V and 1 base from J; bases unmatched to any gene: 0. This CDR3 is built from 15 residues. The germline gives CDR1 SGHAT, CDR2 FQNNGV. The PCR employed 60 Vbeta primers together with 13 Jbeta primers. Using immunoSEQ multiplex PCR, the repertoire was profiled, and TCRdb retains in-frame clones only, with some absent. The sample consists of approximately 190,000 clones, 82% of them appearing once. Findings and limits, study-wide: A later analysis reported that several of the most significant clusters appeared to be linked to common viral pathogens, among them Epstein-Barr virus.

This sequence joins TRBV11-2 and TRBJ2-7; 12 positions match TRBD2. This receptor was identified in a young woman in good health and CMV-seronegative. Material: PBMCs. The CDR3 DNA reads TGTGCCAGCAGCTTAACTAGCGGGAGGTCCTACGAGCAGTACTTC. Its protein is CASSLTSGRSYEQYF.